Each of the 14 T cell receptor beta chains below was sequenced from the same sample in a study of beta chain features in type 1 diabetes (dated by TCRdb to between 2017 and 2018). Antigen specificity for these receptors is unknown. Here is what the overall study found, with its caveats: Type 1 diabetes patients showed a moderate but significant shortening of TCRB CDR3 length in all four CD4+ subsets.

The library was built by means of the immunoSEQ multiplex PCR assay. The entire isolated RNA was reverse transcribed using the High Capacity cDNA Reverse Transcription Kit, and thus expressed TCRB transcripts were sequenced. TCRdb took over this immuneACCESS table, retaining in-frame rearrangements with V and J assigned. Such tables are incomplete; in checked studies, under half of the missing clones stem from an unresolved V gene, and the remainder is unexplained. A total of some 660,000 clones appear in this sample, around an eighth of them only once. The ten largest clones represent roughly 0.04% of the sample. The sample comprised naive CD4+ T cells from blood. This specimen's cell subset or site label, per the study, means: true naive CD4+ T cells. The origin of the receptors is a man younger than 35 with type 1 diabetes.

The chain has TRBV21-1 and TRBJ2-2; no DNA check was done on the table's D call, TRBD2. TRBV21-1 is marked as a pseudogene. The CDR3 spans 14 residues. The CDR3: CASQGGVPGGELFF. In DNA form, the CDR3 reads TGTGCCAGTCAGGGCGGGGTCCCGGGTGGGGAGCTGTTTTTT.

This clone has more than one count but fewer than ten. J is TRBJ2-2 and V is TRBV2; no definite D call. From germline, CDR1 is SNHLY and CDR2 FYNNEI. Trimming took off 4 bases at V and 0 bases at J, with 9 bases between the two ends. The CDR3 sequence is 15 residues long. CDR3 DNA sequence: TGTGCCAGCAGTGGAGGTCAGGCGAACACCGGGGAGCTGTTTTTT. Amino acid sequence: CASSGGQANTGELFF.

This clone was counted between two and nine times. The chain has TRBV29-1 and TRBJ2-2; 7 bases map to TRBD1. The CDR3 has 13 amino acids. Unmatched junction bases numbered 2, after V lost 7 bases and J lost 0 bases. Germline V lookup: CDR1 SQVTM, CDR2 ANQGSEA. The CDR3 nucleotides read TGCAGCGCCGGGACAGCGAACACCGGGGAGCTGTTTTTT. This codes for CSAGTANTGELFF.

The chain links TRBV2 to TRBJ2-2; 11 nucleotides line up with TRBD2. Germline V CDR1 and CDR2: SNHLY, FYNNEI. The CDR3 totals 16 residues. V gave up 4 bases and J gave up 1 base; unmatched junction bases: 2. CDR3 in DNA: TGTGCCAGCAGTGTAGGACTAGCGGGGAACACCGGGGAGCTGTTTTTT. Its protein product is CASSVGLAGNTGELFF.

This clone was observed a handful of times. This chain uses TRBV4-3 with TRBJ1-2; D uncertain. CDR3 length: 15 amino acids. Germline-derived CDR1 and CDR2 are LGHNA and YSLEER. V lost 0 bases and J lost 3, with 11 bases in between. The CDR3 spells CASSQESGGDYGYTF. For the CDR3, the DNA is TGCGCCAGCAGCCAAGAGTCGGGCGGGGACTATGGCTACACCTTC.

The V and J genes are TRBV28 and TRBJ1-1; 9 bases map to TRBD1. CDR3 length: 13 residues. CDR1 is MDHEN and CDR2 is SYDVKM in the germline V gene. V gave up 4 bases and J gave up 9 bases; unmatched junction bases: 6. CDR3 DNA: TGTGCCAGCAGTTCGGACAGGGGAAGGAAAGCTTTCTTT. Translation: CASSSDRGRKAFF.

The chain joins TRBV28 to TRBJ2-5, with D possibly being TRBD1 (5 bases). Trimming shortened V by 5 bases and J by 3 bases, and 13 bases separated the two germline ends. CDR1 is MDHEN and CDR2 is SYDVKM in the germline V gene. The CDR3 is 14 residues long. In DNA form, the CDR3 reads TGTGCCAGCAGTCGCAGGGTCTCGAAAGAGACCCAGTACTTC. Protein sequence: CASSRRVSKETQYF.

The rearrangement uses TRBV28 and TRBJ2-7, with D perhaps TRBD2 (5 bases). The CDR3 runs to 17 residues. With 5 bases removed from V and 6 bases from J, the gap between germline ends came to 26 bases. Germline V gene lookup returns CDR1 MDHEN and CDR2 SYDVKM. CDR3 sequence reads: CASSLDGVTLIGSEQYF. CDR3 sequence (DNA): TGTGCCAGCAGTCTTGACGGTGTTACTTTGATAGGGAGCGAGCAGTACTTC.

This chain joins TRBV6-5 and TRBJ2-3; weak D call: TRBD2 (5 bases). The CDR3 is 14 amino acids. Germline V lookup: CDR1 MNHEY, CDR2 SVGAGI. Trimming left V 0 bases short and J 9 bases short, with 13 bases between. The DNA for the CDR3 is TGTGCCAGCAGTTACTCCACCCTAAGGAGGACGCAGTATTTT. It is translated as CASSYSTLRRTQYF.

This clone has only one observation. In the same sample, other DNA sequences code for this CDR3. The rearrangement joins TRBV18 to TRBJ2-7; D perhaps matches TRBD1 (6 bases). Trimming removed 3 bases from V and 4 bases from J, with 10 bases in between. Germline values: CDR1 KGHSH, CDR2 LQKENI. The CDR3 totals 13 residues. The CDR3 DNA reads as TGTGCCAGCTCACCTCTAGGGGGTTACGAGCAGTACTTC. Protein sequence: CASSPLGGYEQYF.

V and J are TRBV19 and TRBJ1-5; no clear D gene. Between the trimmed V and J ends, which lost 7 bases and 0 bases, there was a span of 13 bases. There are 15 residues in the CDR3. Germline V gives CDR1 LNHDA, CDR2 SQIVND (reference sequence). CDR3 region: CASTAAQLSNQPQHF. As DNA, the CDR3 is TGTGCCAGTACCGCCGCCCAACTTAGCAATCAGCCCCAGCATTTT.

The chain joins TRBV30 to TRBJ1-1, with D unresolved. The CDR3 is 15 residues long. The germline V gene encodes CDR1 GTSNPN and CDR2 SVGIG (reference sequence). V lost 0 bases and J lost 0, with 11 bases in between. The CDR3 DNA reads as TGTGCCTGGAGTGTATGGGTGGCTTTGAACACTGAAGCTTTCTTT. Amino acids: CAWSVWVALNTEAFF. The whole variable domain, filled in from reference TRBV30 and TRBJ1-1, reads SQTIHQWPATLVQPVGSPLSLECTVEGTSNPNLYWYRQAAGRGLQLLFYSVGIGQISSEVPQNLSASRPQDRQFILSSKKLLLSDSGFYLCAWSVWVALNTEAFFGQGTRLTVV.

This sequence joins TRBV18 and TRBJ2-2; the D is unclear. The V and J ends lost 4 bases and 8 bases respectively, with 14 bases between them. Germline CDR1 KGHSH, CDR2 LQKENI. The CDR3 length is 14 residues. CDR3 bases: TGTGCCAGCTCACTAGACATCCTCTCGGGGGAGCTGTTTTTT. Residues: CASSLDILSGELFF. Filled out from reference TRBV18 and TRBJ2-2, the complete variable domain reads NAGVMQNPRHLVRRRGQEARLRCSPMKGHSHVYWYRQLPEEGLKFMVYLQKENIIDESGMPKERFSAEFPKEGPSILRIQQVVRGDSAAYFCASSLDILSGELFFGEGSRLTVL.

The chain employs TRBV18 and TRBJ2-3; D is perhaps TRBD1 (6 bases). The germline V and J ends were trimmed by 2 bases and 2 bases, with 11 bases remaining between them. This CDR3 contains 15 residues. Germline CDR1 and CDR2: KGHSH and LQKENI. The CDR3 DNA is TGTGCCAGCTCACCATGGCAGGGGATCACAGATACGCAGTATTTT. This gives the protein CASSPWQGITDTQYF. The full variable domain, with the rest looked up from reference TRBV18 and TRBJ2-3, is NAGVMQNPRHLVRRRGQEARLRCSPMKGHSHVYWYRQLPEEGLKFMVYLQKENIIDESGMPKERFSAEFPKEGPSILRIQQVVRGDSAAYFCASSPWQGITDTQYFGPGTRLTVL.